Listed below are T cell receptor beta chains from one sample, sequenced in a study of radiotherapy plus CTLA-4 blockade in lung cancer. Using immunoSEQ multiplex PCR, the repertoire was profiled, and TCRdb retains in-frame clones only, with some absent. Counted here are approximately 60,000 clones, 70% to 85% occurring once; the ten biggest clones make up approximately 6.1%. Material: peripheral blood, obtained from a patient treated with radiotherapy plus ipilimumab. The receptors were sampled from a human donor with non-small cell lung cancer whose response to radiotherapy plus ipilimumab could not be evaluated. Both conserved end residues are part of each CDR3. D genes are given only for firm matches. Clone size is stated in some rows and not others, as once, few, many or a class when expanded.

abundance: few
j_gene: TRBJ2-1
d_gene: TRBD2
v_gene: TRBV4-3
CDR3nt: TGCGCCAGCAGCCGTCCAAGCTGGGGACTAGCAGAGAGTGATGAGCAGTTCTTC
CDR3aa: CASSRPSWGLAESDEQFF

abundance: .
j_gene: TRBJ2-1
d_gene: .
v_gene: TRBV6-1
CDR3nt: TGTGCCACCAACAGAGGCGGGTCGCAGGAGCAGTTCTTC
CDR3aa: CATNRGGSQEQFF

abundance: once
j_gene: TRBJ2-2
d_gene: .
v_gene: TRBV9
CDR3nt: TGTGCCAGCAGCGTAGCGGGGGGCGTGAACACCGGGGAGCTGTTTTTT
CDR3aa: CASSVAGGVNTGELFF

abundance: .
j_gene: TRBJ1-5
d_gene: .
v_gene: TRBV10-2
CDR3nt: TGCGCCAGCTCCCGAGGTACAGGGCGAAATCAGCCCCAGCATTTT
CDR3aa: CASSRGTGRNQPQHF

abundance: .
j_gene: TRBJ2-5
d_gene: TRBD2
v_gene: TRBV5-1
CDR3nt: TGCGCCAGCAGCTTTAACCTGGGGGGGCAAGAGACCCAGTACTTC
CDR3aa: CASSFNLGGQETQYF

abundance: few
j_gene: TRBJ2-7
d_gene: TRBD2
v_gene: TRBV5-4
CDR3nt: TGTGCCAGCAGCCAGGGGGGACTAGCGGGGGCCTACGAGCAGTACTTC
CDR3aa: CASSQGGLAGAYEQYF

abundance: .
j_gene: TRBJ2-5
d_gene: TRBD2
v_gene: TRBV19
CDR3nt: TGTGCCAGTAGTGCTTCAGGGAGGGCTGACCAAGAGACCCAGTACTTC
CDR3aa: CASSASGRADQETQYF

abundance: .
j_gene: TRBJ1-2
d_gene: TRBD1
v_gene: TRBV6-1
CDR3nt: TGTGCCAGCAGTCTTGACAGGGGTTATGGCTACACCTTC
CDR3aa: CASSLDRGYGYTF

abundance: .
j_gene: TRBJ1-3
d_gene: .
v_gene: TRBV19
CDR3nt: TGTGCCAGTAGTATCGCGGGCGGAAACACCATATATTTT
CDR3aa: CASSIAGGNTIYF

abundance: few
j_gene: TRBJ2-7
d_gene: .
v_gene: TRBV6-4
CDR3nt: TGTGCCAGCAGTGACCTTTTGCCAGGAGGGGTCTACGAGCAGTACTTC
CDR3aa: CASSDLLPGGVYEQYF

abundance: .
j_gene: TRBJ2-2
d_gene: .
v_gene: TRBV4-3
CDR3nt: TGCGCCAGCAGCCAAGAAATCGGAGGGAGGTGGACCGGGGAGCTGTTTTTT
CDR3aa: CASSQEIGGRWTGELFF

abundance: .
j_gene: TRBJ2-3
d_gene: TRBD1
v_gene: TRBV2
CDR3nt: TGTGCCAGCAGTGGACGACAGGGCGCTGCTACGCAGTATTTT
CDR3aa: CASSGRQGAATQYF

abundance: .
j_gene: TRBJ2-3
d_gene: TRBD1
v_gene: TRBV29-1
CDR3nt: TGCAGCGTTGTTGGGCAGGGGGTGGGGGCAGATACACAGTATTTT
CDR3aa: CSVVGQGVGADTQYF

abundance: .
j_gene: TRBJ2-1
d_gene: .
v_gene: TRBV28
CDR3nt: TGTGCCAGCAGAATCCACCGGGGGAGCTCCTACAATGAGCAGTTCTTC
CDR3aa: CASRIHRGSSYNEQFF

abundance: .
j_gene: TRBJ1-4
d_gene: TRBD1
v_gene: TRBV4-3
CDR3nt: TGCGCCAGCAGCGAAGCGTCCGGACAGGGGAATGAAAAACTGTTTTTT
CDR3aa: CASSEASGQGNEKLFF

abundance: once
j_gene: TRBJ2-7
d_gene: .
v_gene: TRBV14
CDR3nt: TGTGCCAGCAGCCCCCCCGGGAGATCCTACGAGCAGTACTTC
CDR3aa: CASSPPGRSYEQYF

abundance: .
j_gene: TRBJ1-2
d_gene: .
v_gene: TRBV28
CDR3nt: TGTGCCAGCAGTGACCGGGCTAACTATGGCTACACCTTC
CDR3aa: CASSDRANYGYTF

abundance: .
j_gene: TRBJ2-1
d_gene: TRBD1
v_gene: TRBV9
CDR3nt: TGTGCCAGCAGCGCCCGAAGCGGACAGGCCTTGAATCGCAATGAGCAGTTCTTC
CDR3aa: CASSARSGQALNRNEQFF

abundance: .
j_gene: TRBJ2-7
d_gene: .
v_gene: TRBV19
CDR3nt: TGTGCCACTGGAGGGGGCATGGGGGACTACGAGCAGTACTTC
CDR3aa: CATGGGMGDYEQYF

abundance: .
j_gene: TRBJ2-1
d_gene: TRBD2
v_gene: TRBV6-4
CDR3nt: TGTGCCAGCAGTGACAGGGTAGCGGGGGGGCCCCCCCTCGAGTATGAGCAGTTCTTC
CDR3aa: CASSDRVAGGPPLEYEQFF

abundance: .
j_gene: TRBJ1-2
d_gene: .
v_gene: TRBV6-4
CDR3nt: TGTGCCAGCAGTGAGTCGTTTGGACACTCTAACTATGGCTACACCTTC
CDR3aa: CASSESFGHSNYGYTF

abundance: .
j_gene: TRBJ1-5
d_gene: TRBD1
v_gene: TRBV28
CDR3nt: TGTGCCAGCAGTCGCCGGACAGGGGGGAATCAGCCCCAGCATTTT
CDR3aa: CASSRRTGGNQPQHF

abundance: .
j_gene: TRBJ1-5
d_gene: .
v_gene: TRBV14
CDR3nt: TGTGCCAGCAGCCAAGACCATAATCAGCCCCAGCATTTT
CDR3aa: CASSQDHNQPQHF

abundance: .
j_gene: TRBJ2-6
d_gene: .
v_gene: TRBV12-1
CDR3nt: TGTGCCAGCAGCATCTGGGATGTAATAGGACAAAGTCGGGCCAACGTCCTGACTTTC
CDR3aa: CASSIWDVIGQSRANVLTF

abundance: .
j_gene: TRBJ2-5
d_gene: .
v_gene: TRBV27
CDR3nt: TGTGCCAGCAGTTTAGTGGGTCAAGAGGCCCAGTACTTC
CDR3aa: CASSLVGQEAQYF

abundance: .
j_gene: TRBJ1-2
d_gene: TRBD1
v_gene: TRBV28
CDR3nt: TGTGCCAGCAGTTTATGGGAACAGGGGCTTCTTTCTGGCTACACCTTC
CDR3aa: CASSLWEQGLLSGYTF

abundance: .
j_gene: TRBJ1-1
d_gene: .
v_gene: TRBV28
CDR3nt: TGTGCCAGCAGTTCCTTGACAGGCAGGAACACTGAAGCTTTCTTT
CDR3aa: CASSSLTGRNTEAFF

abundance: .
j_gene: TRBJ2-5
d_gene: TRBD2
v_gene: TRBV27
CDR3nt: TGTGCCAGCAGGGGACTAGCGGCTCCTACGGCGGAGACCCAGTACTTC
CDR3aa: CASRGLAAPTAETQYF

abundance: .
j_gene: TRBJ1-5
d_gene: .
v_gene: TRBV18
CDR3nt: TGTGCCAGCTCACCCGGTGTTAGCAATCAGCCCCAGCATTTT
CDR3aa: CASSPGVSNQPQHF

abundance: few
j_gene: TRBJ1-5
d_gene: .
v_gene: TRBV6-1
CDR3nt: TGTGCCAGCAGTGAACGTCGCGCGGGGGCCCATCAGCCCCAGCATTTT
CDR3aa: CASSERRAGAHQPQHF

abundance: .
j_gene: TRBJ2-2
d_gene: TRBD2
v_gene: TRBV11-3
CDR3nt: TGTGCCAGCAGCGCCGGGACTAGCTCTGCACCCGGGGAGCTGTTTTTT
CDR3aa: CASSAGTSSAPGELFF

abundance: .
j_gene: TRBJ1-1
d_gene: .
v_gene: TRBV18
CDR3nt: TGTGCCAGCTCACCGTCTGGACAAGGGAACACTGAAGCTTTCTTT
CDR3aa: CASSPSGQGNTEAFF

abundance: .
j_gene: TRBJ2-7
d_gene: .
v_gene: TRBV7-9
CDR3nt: TGTGCCAGCAGCTTAGAAGCAGGTTCTAACTACGAGCAGTACTTC
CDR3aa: CASSLEAGSNYEQYF

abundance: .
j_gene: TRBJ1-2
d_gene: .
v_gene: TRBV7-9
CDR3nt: TGTGCCAGCAGCTTCGAGGGCGAGGATGGCTACACCTTC
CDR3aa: CASSFEGEDGYTF

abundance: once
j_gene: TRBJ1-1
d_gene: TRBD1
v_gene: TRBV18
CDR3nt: TGTGCCAGCTCACACTACCCTGGACAGGGGAACACTGAAGCTTTCTTT
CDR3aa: CASSHYPGQGNTEAFF

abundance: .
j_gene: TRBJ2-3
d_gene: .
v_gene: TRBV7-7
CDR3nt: TGTGCCAGCAGCTTGTTACCCTCAGGGGCCGGATTTGGTACAGATACGCAGTATTTT
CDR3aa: CASSLLPSGAGFGTDTQYF

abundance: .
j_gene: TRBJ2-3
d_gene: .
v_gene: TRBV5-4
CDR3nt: TGTGCCAGCAGCTCGGGCAGGGGCGGCACAGATACGCAGTATTTT
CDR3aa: CASSSGRGGTDTQYF

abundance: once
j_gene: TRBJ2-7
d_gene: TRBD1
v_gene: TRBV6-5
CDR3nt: TGTGCCAGCAGTTACTCCGGGACAGGGACCTACGAGCAGTACTTC
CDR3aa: CASSYSGTGTYEQYF

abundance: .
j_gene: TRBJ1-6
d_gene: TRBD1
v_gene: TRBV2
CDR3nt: TGTGCCAGCAATCCCCAGGGGGCGCGTAATTCACCCCTCCACTTT
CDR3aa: CASNPQGARNSPLHF

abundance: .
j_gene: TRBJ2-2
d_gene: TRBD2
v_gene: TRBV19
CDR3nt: TGTGCCAGTAGTATAGGGCTAGCGGGAGGCGGGGAGCTGTTTTTT
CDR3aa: CASSIGLAGGGELFF

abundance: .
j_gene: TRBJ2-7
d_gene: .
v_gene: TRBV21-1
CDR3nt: TGTGCCAGCAGCAAACGGTCGAGAGGGGGGGTGGAGCAGTACTTC
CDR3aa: CASSKRSRGGVEQYF

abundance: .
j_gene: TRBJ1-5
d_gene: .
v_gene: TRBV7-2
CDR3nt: TGTGCCAGCAGCCCGGACAGTCTTAATCAGCCCCAGCATTTT
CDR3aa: CASSPDSLNQPQHF

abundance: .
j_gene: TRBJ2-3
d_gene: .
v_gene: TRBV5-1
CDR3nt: TGCGCCAGCAGCTTTCAGGGGAGGGCCGTGACAGATACGCAGTATTTT
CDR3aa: CASSFQGRAVTDTQYF

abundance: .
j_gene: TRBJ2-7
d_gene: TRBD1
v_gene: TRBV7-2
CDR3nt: TGTGACAGCAGCTTAGGACAGGGGGGCTCCTACGAGCAGTACTTC
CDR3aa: CDSSLGQGGSYEQYF

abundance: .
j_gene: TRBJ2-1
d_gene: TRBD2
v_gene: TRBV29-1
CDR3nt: TGCAGCGTTGTAGGCCGCCCGGGACTAGCGGTCTACAATGAGCAGTTCTTC
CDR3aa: CSVVGRPGLAVYNEQFF

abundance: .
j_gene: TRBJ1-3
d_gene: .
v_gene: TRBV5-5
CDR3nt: TGTGCCAGCAGTCTGAATACTCCGCTGTTGATCTCTGGAAACACCATATATTTT
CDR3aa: CASSLNTPLLISGNTIYF

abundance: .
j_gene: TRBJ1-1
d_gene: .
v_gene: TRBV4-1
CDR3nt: TGCGCCAGCAGCCGATCAGGGGTGAGCACTGAAGCTTTCTTT
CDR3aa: CASSRSGVSTEAFF

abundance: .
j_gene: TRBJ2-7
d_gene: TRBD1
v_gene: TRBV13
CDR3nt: TGTGCCAGCAGCCAGGACAGGGGAGCCTACGAGCAGTACTTC
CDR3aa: CASSQDRGAYEQYF

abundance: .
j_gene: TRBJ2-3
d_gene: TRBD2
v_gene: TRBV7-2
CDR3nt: TGTGCCAGCACGGGGGGACGAAGAAGCACAGATACGCAGTATTTT
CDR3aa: CASTGGRRSTDTQYF

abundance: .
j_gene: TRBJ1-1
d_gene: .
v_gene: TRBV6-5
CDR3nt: TGTGCCAGTCTATCCCTGGGGGGGACTGAAGCTTTCTTT
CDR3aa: CASLSLGGTEAFF

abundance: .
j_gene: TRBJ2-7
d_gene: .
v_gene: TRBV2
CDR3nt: TGTGCCAGCAGGGGTCAGGGTAGCTACGAGCAGTACTTC
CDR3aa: CASRGQGSYEQYF

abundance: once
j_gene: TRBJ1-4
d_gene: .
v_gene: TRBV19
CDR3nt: TGTGCCAGTAGTATACCCAGAGGAGAAAAACTGTTTTTT
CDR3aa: CASSIPRGEKLFF

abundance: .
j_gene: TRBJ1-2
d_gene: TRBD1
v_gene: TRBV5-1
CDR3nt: TGCGCCAGCAGCTGGTACAGGGGGCAAAATGGCTACACCTTC
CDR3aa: CASSWYRGQNGYTF